This T cell receptor beta chain derives from a study of blood T cell repertoires in COVID-19. Study overall: Acute and convalescent COVID-19 samples came from the United States, Italy and Spain. T cells, B-cell-depleted T cells, or PBMCs provided the cDNA or gDNA that served as material.

CDR3 length: 16 residues. CDR1 is SGHNT, CDR2 YENEEA, per germline. V lost 3 bases, J lost 2 bases, and 5 bases stayed unmatched. Methods used by the authors: Reference gene primer amplification yielded estimated nucleated cell counts. Measured with immunoSEQ multiplex PCR; TCRdb has only the in-frame clones, and not every one. That table gives V, J and clone size, and the DNA gave D and trimming. The data hold more than 45,000 clones, with 70% to 90% observed a single time. The J gene is TRBJ2-4, the V gene TRBV11-3; 9 bases are shared with TRBD2. The sample taken for sequencing was peripheral blood. This sequence was found in a human donor in a cohort sampled during active COVID-19. The CDR3 DNA sequence: TGTGCCAGCAGCTTTCAAGCGGGAGGACCCAAAAACATTCAGTACTTC. Encoded protein: CASSFQAGGPKNIQYF. The full variable domain, in which reference TRBV11-3 and TRBJ2-4 provide the parts outside the CDR3, is EAGVVQSPRYKIIEKKQPVAFWCNPISGHNTLYWYLQNLGQGPELLIRYENEEAVDDSQLPKDRFSAERLKGVDSTLKIQPAELGDSAVYLCASSFQAGGPKNIQYFGAGTRLSVL.